The 21 T cell receptor beta chains presented below share a single source sample, sequenced in a study of T and B cells in COVID-19 patients (dated by TCRdb to 2019 to 2021). The sample was run on an Illumina MiSeq. Multiplex PCR with BIOMED2 TRB-A/B primer pools was used to amplify TRB rearrangements. TCRdb reworked the public reads: Q25 trimming with fastp, MiXCR clone assembly, productive beta chains retained. Duplicate CDR3 protein sequences are folded into a single record with the most common DNA and genes. The table for this sample lists a few thousand distinct CDR3 sequences; about 26% of them were counted only once. The ten most abundant clones make up under 6.5% of the sample. Genomic DNA extracted from blood, in amounts of 250-500 ng, served as the starting material for amplifying TRB repertoires. The sample was blood. The receptors come from a human donor with active COVID-19.

This clonotype counts as medium-sized (0.01 to 0.1%). The V gene is TRBV18, the J gene TRBJ2-7, with 9 nucleotides matching TRBD1. This CDR3 has 16 residues. J was trimmed by 4 bases and V by 5 bases; bases with no gene match: 12. Germline V CDR1 and CDR2: KGHSH, LQKENI. The CDR3 coding sequence is TGTGCCAGCTCATCAATCGGGACAGGGCGGAATTACGAGCAGTACTTC. Encoded protein: CASSSIGTGRNYEQYF.

This rearrangement joins TRBV5-5 to TRBJ2-5; TRBD1 matches at 9 bases. J lost 5 bases, V lost 0 bases, and 11 bases had no gene match. The CDR3 extends over 17 amino acids. In germline, CDR1 is SGHKS, CDR2 YYEKEE (reference sequence). Here the CDR3 DNA reads TGTGCCAGCAGCTTGGGGACAGGGGTAAAACTAGCTGAGACCCAGTACTTC. Translating it yields CASSLGTGVKLAETQYF.

The rearrangement joins TRBV20-1 to TRBJ2-7, with TRBD1 matching over 8 bases. Per germline, CDR1 DFQATT and CDR2 SNEGSKA (reference sequence). This CDR3 has 14 amino acids. J was trimmed by 0 bases and V by 6 bases; bases with no gene match: 7. CDR3 sequence (DNA): TGCAGTGCGGGGGGACAGGCCTTCTCCTACGAGCAGTACTTC. This translates into CSAGGQAFSYEQYF.

This chain links TRBV12-3 or TRBV12-4 with TRBJ1-2, with 9 bases lining up with TRBD1. This CDR3 is 13 amino acids long. With V trimmed by 7 bases and J by 7 bases, 7 bases remained unmatched. DNA of the CDR3: TGTGCCAGCACCGCTACAGGGGGCGCTGGCTACACCTTC. Translation gives CASTATGGAGYTF.

This clonotype is classed as medium-sized. This rearrangement joins TRBV6-5 to TRBJ2-7; D is perhaps TRBD1 (6 bases). The V gene's germline CDR1 is MNHEY and CDR2 SVGAGI. V was trimmed by 6 bases and J by 5 bases, leaving 11 bases between them. The CDR3 loop spans 12 amino acids. The CDR3 DNA reads TGTGCCAGCAGACAAAAGGGGGACGAGCAGTACTTC. This codes for CASRQKGDEQYF.

There are a few counts of this clonotype. This rearrangement joins TRBV6-5 to TRBJ2-7; 9 bases are shared with TRBD2. This CDR3 contains 15 residues. With V trimmed by 0 bases and J by 7 bases, 7 bases remained unmatched. Per germline, CDR1 MNHEY and CDR2 SVGAGI. CDR3 in DNA: TGTGCCAGCAGTTACTCTGCGGGGGGGGGTGGTGAGCAGTACTTC. This gives the protein CASSYSAGGGGEQYF.

This clonotype was recorded a few times. V and J are TRBV7-2 and TRBJ1-2; D unresolved. The CDR3 consists of 15 residues. Germline lookup yields CDR1 SGHTA and CDR2 FQGNSA. V shed 1 base and J shed 4 bases, with 13 bases lying between them. Here the CDR3 reads CASSLGLGGIYGYTF. Here the CDR3 DNA reads TGTGCCAGCAGCTTAGGTCTGGGCGGGATCTATGGCTACACCTTC.

By proportion, this clonotype is medium-sized. V usage is TRBV18 and J usage is TRBJ2-6; TRBD1 might be the D (5 bases). This CDR3 is 20 amino acids long. From germline, CDR1 is KGHSH and CDR2 LQKENI. The V end lost 0 bases, the J end lost 0 bases, and 18 bases lay between the germline ends. In DNA, the CDR3 is TGTGCCAGCTCACCACCGGGGCGGCTTAGGATCCTCTCTGGGGCCAACGTCCTGACTTTC. Protein product: CASSPPGRLRILSGANVLTF.

The rearrangement links TRBV5-8 to TRBJ1-4; D is perhaps TRBD1 (6 bases). The CDR3 runs to 14 residues. Germline V gene sequence: CDR1 SGHTS, CDR2 YDEGEE. The V end lost 4 bases, the J end lost 4 bases, and 11 bases lay between the germline ends. CDR3 DNA sequence: TGTGCCAGCAGCCACAGGACAGTTAATGAAAAACTGTTTTTT. This gives the protein CASSHRTVNEKLFF.

There are a few counts of this clonotype. The chain has TRBV24-1 and TRBJ2-3; 8 nucleotides match TRBD1. In germline, CDR1 is KGHDR, CDR2 SFDVKD. The CDR3 is made up of 15 amino acids. J gave up 1 base and V 4 bases, and 3 bases lay outside the gene matches. The CDR3 reads CATSDRGRGTDTQYF. In DNA form, the CDR3 reads TGTGCCACCAGTGACAGGGGGCGAGGCACAGATACGCAGTATTTT.

This clonotype came up a few times. This rearrangement joins TRBV11-1 to TRBJ1-5; D gene unclear. V lost 2 bases and J 4 bases, leaving 9 bases between the germline ends. The CDR3 runs to 14 residues. Germline V gene sequence: CDR1 SGHAT, CDR2 FQDESV (reference sequence). This CDR3 reads CASSLSHSNQPQHF. CDR3 nucleotide sequence: TGTGCCAGCAGCTTAAGTCACTCAAATCAGCCCCAGCATTTT.

The gene calls are TRBV5-1 and TRBJ2-2; unclear D gene. Germline V lookup: CDR1 SGHRS, CDR2 YFSETQ. The CDR3 length is 13 residues. Trimming took 4 bases from V and 6 from J, leaving 10 bases between them. The chain's CDR3 is CASSAGQPGELFF. DNA for the CDR3: TGCGCCAGCAGCGCCGGGCAACCCGGGGAGCTGTTTTTT.

Note on this clonotype: Given a much more abundant clone one base away, this may be a read error. V is TRBV19 and J is TRBJ1-2; D unclear. The CDR3 has 12 amino acids. Germline values: CDR1 LNHDA, CDR2 SQIVND (reference sequence). CDR3 nucleotides: TGTGTCAGTGGTGACGGAAACTATGGCTACACCTTC. It specifies CVSGDGNYGYTF.

A word on this clonotype: One end of the junction does not line up with germline, which may come from a read error. The chain is built from TRBV14 and TRBJ2-6, with D possibly TRBD1 on 5 matching bases. The germline gives CDR1 SGHDN, CDR2 FVKESK. This CDR3 is 16 amino acids long. CDR3 sequence reads: CASSRSTMTGAKVLTF. CDR3 DNA: TGTGCCAGCAGCCGATCGACGATGACTGGGGCCAAAGTCCTGACTTTC.

This rearrangement joins TRBV5-1 to TRBJ2-3; TRBD2 agrees at 11 bases. Germline V CDR1 and CDR2: SGHRS, YFSETQ. The CDR3 consists of 17 residues. Trimming cost V 4 bases and J 0 bases; bases outside gene matches: 7. Here the CDR3 reads CASSAPSGGTSTDTQYF. The CDR3, as DNA: TGCGCCAGCAGCGCCCCTAGCGGGGGGACTAGCACAGATACGCAGTATTTT.

In its sample, this clonotype ranks as medium-sized. The V and J genes are TRBV7-6 and TRBJ2-1; TRBD2 agrees at 12 bases. CDR1 is SGHVS and CDR2 is FNYEAQ in the germline V gene. CDR3 length: 16 residues. With V trimmed by 4 bases and J by 9 bases, 10 bases remained unmatched. In nucleotides, the CDR3 is TGTGCCAGCAGCTCCCCGTCACCGGGACTAGCGGGTGAGCAGTTCTTC. Its translation is CASSSPSPGLAGEQFF.

This clonotype was recorded a few times. This chain connects TRBV7-2 to TRBJ2-7; perhaps TRBD2 as D (7 bases). Germline CDR1 is SGHTA and CDR2 is FQGNSA. This CDR3 contains 15 residues. V lost 5 bases to trimming and J lost 5 bases, with 19 bases between them. CDR3 residues: CASSPQGLQGHEQYF. The DNA for the CDR3 is TGTGCCAGCAGCCCCCAGGGACTACAGGGCCACGAGCAGTACTTC.

Judged by abundance, this clonotype is medium-sized (0.01 to 0.1%). The gene calls are TRBV6-2 or TRBV6-3 and TRBJ2-3; possibly TRBD1 or TRBD2 for D (5 bases each). Germline loops: CDR1 MNHEY, CDR2 SVGEGT. V gave up 7 bases and J gave up 7 bases, with 15 bases separating them. The CDR3 totals 13 residues. The DNA for the CDR3 is TGTGCCAGCACCGCGGACTGGGGGAATACGCAGTATTTT. Its protein is CASTADWGNTQYF.

V and J are TRBV12-3 or TRBV12-4 and TRBJ2-5; D is uncertain. This CDR3 spans 16 amino acids. Deletions cut 3 bases from V and 4 bases from J, with 18 bases between. Here the CDR3 reads CASSFTWGLGGETQYF. Here the CDR3 DNA reads TGTGCCAGCAGTTTTACTTGGGGATTAGGTGGAGAGACCCAGTACTTC.

This clonotype has only a few counts. V is TRBV5-6 and J is TRBJ2-5; D remains unclear. Trimming took 0 bases from V and 1 from J, leaving 10 bases between them. The germline V gene encodes CDR1 SGHDT and CDR2 YYEEEE. The CDR3 runs 15 residues. The DNA of the CDR3 is TGTGCCAGCAGCTTGGGCCGGTCACCCCAAGAGACCCAGTACTTC. It codes for CASSLGRSPQETQYF.

This clonotype ranks as medium-sized (0.01 to 0.1%). The chain carries TRBV18 and TRBJ1-2, with 7 bases that match TRBD1. Germline CDR1 KGHSH, CDR2 LQKENI. After removal of 4 bases from V and 4 bases from J, the junction contained 3 bases not matched to a gene. The CDR3 loop spans 13 amino acids. The CDR3 DNA follows: TGTGCCAGCTCACTCGACAGGGCCTATGGCTACACCTTC. Translation gives CASSLDRAYGYTF. Using reference TRBV18 and TRBJ1-2 for the parts outside the CDR3, the full variable domain is NAGVMQNPRHLVRRRGQEARLRCSPMKGHSHVYWYRQLPEEGLKFMVYLQKENIIDESGMPKERFSAEFPKEGPSILRIQQVVRGDSAAYFCASSLDRAYGYTFGSGTRLTVV.